This TCR beta chain was obtained from a study of blood T cell repertoires in COVID-19. With 5 bases clipped from V and 5 bases from J, the junction kept 6 bases outside the gene matches. The CDR3 totals 14 residues. Germline CDR1 is PRHDT and CDR2 is FYEKMQ (reference sequence). Sequencing used immunoSEQ multiplex PCR; TCRdb keeps in-frame clones, though not all of them. The table has about 50,000 clones, 90% seen once. The sequence came from a human donor in a cohort sampled during active COVID-19. The sample consisted of peripheral blood. V is TRBV13 and J is TRBJ2-5; 9 bases line up with TRBD1. This CDR3 reads CASSTTGGLETQYF. The CDR3 region has the DNA TGTGCCAGCAGCACTACAGGGGGCTTGGAGACCCAGTACTTC.